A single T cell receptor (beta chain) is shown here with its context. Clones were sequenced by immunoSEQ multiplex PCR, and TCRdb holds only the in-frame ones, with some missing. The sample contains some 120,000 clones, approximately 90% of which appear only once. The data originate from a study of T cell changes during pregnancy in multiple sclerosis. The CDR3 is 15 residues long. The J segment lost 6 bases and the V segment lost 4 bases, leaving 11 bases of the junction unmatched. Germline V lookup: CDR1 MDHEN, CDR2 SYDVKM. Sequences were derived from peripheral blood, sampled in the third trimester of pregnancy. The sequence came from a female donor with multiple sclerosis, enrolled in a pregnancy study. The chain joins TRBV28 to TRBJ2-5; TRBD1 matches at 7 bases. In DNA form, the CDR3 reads TGTGCCAGCAGTTCCCCGACAGGGTGGGTTAAGACCCAGTACTTC. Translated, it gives CASSSPTGWVKTQYF.